The 28 T cell receptor beta chains in this list originate from one sample, sequenced in a study of blood T cell repertoires in COVID-19. Generated by immunoSEQ multiplex PCR, the TCRdb table keeps only in-frame clones and is missing some. The sample carries 150,000 or so clones, 76% recorded once. Sample: peripheral blood. Receptors originate from a woman of 80 years or more with active or convalescent COVID-19.

The V call is TRBV19, the J call TRBJ2-2; TRBD1 aligns across 8 bases. V was clipped by 4 bases and J by 4 bases; unmatched bases: 11. The CDR3 consists of 17 residues. Germline V gene data show CDR1 as LNHDA and CDR2 as SQIVND (reference sequence). CDR3 sequence reads: CASSNRLGGQGTGELFF. In DNA, the CDR3 is TGTGCCAGTAGTAACCGGCTCGGAGGACAGGGCACCGGGGAGCTGTTTTTT.

The chain recombines TRBV5-1 with TRBJ1-2; TRBD1 agrees at 7 bases. In germline, CDR1 is SGHRS, CDR2 YFSETQ. This CDR3 contains 12 residues. Trimming took 4 bases from V and 9 from J; bases not matched to a gene: 6. The CDR3 spells CASSEQGRSYTF. CDR3 nucleotide sequence: TGCGCCAGCAGCGAACAGGGGAGGAGCTACACCTTC.

For this clone: A read error may produce the germline difference seen at one junction end. The chain couples TRBV2 to TRBJ2-4; a possible D gene is TRBD1 (6 bases). Per germline, CDR1 SNHLY and CDR2 FYNNEI. CDR3 length: 11 amino acids. Written as DNA, the CDR3 is TGTGCCAGCAGTACAACAGGGTTGGGGCACTTC. This gives the protein CASSTTGLGHF.

This rearrangement joins TRBV27 to TRBJ1-5; TRBD1 might be the D (5 bases). Trimming cost V 3 bases and J 0 bases, with 12 bases left between them. From germline, CDR1 is MNHEY and CDR2 SMNVEV (reference sequence). The CDR3 sequence is 16 residues long. The CDR3 protein is CASSFGAGLSNQPQHF. The DNA of the CDR3 is TGTGCCAGCAGTTTTGGGGCCGGGCTTAGCAATCAGCCCCAGCATTTT.

This chain joins TRBV7-9 and TRBJ2-1; a weak D match, TRBD2 (6 bases). This CDR3 contains 15 residues. The germline CDR1 and CDR2 sequences are SEHNR and FQNEAQ (reference sequence). V was trimmed by 2 bases and J by 3 bases, leaving 11 bases between them. The DNA for the CDR3 is TGTGCCAGCAGCTTATCTCGCGGGGTCTACAATGAGCAGTTCTTC. Translation: CASSLSRGVYNEQFF.

V is TRBV4-1 and J is TRBJ2-2; possible D gene TRBD1, 5 bases. Germline CDR1 reads MGHRA; CDR2 reads YSYEKL. CDR3 length: 16 amino acids. Trimming cost V 0 bases and J 3 bases, with 11 bases left between them. CDR3 residues: CASSQDRSRDTGELFF. The CDR3 coding sequence is TGCGCCAGCAGCCAAGATAGGAGCAGGGACACCGGGGAGCTGTTTTTT.

The chain links TRBV7-6 to TRBJ1-5; perhaps TRBD1 as D (6 bases). Germline CDR1 and CDR2: SGHVS and FNYEAQ. The V end was cut by 0 bases, the J end by 4 bases, with 10 bases between. The CDR3 is 15 amino acids. The CDR3 region has the DNA TGTGCCAGCAGCTTAGCGCACGACAGGAATCAGCCCCAGCATTTT. Translating it yields CASSLAHDRNQPQHF.

The V gene is TRBV19, the J gene TRBJ1-2; 9 bases match TRBD1. Germline lookup yields CDR1 LNHDA and CDR2 SQIVND (reference sequence). V trimming: 5 bases; J trimming: 8 bases; junction bases outside the gene matches: 9. This CDR3 has 14 residues. CDR3: CASSEQGARWGYTF. The CDR3 bases are TGTGCCAGTAGTGAACAGGGGGCACGTTGGGGCTACACCTTC.

In the case of this clone: A read error may account for a junction end that differs from germline. The chain combines TRBV7-7 with TRBJ2-2, with D tentatively TRBD2 (6 bases). This CDR3 is built from 15 residues. Germline V gene lookup returns CDR1 SSHAT and CDR2 FNYEAQ (reference sequence). CDR3 nucleotide sequence: TGTGCTAGCAGCCCCACGGGAGCGGAGGCCGGGGAGCTGTTTTTT. This encodes CASSPTGAEAGELFF.

The V and J genes are TRBV5-4 and TRBJ2-5; tentative D call: TRBD1 (6 bases). Germline CDR1 is SGHNT and CDR2 is YYREEE (reference sequence). CDR3 length: 16 amino acids. V lost 0 bases and J 4 bases, leaving 16 bases between the germline ends. The DNA of the CDR3 is TGTGCCAGCAGCTTGGAGCCGGGCAGGGGTCCAGAGACCCAGTACTTC. It encodes CASSLEPGRGPETQYF.

The chain carries TRBV9 and TRBJ1-2; D is uncertain. The CDR3 covers 14 residues. Looked up from germline, CDR1 is SGDLS and CDR2 is YYNGEE. Trimming pared 3 bases from V and 2 bases from J, leaving 11 bases between. The chain's CDR3 is CASSENSGNYGYTF. As DNA, the CDR3 is TGTGCCAGCAGCGAAAACAGCGGGAACTATGGCTACACCTTC.

The chain carries TRBV29-1 and TRBJ1-2; TRBD1 is a possible D gene (6 bases). Germline-derived CDR1 and CDR2 are SQVTM and ANQGSEA. This CDR3 is built from 14 residues. The ends were cut back, 6 bases at V and 3 bases at J, with 17 bases in the middle. Written as DNA, the CDR3 is TGCAGCGTCCTTCTCGGGGGGCGGCACTATGGCTACACCTTC. Protein product: CSVLLGGRHYGYTF. The entire variable domain, with the rest obtained from reference TRBV29-1 and TRBJ1-2, is as follows: SAVISQKPSRDICQRGTSLTIQCQVDSQVTMMFWYRQQPGQSLTLIATANQGSEATYESGFVIDKFPISRPNLTFSTLTVSNMSPEDSSIYLCSVLLGGRHYGYTFGSGTRLTVV.

This clone was detected only once. This chain connects TRBV24-1 to TRBJ1-1, with a tentative D call TRBD1 (6 bases). CDR3 length: 13 amino acids. Trimming removed 7 bases at V and 6 bases at J, with 14 bases between. Germline V gene lookup returns CDR1 KGHDR and CDR2 SFDVKD. CDR3 DNA sequence: TGTGCCACCAGGGGGGGGGCTAGCTCTGAAGCTTTCTTT. Residues: CATRGGASSEAFF.

This clone appeared a few times. For the CDR3, the DNA is TGTGCCAGCAGTTTATCAGGGTCCCACGAGCAGTACTTC. The encoded protein is CASSLSGSHEQYF. The chain recombines TRBV28 with TRBJ2-7; perhaps TRBD1 as D (5 bases). The V end lost 1 base, the J end lost 5 bases, and 9 bases lay between the germline ends. Looked up from germline, CDR1 is MDHEN and CDR2 is SYDVKM. The CDR3 covers 13 residues.

The V call is TRBV9, the J call TRBJ2-1; 9 positions match TRBD2. Germline values: CDR1 SGDLS, CDR2 YYNGEE. V lost 0 bases, J lost 10 bases, and 2 bases stayed unmatched. This CDR3 has 13 residues. CDR3 in amino acids: CASSVALAGEQFF. In nucleotides, the CDR3 is TGTGCCAGCAGCGTAGCTCTAGCGGGGGAGCAGTTCTTC.

This sequence joins TRBV3-1 (or the pseudogene TRBV3-2) and TRBJ1-1; no firm D call. This CDR3 has 12 amino acids. The germline V gene encodes CDR1 LGHDT and CDR2 YNNKEL (reference sequence). V was cut by 1 base and J by 5 bases, with 5 bases left in between. The CDR3 coding sequence is TGTGCCAGCAGCCAAGTTGCGACTGAAGCTTTCTTT. Translation gives CASSQVATEAFF.

In the case of this clone: It is unclear where the CDR3 begins or ends on the DNA, so no DNA is shown, and the CDR3 is as TCRdb lists it. The CDR3 reads CASSSSSGRVGDTQYF. The chain has TRBV6-5 and TRBJ2-3; TRBD1 is the table's D call and was not checked against the DNA. Termini included, the CDR3 measures 16 amino acids. CDR1 and CDR2 (germline): MNHEY, SVGAGI.

The chain carries TRBV3-1 (or the pseudogene TRBV3-2) and TRBJ1-2; D unclear. Between the trimmed V and J ends, which lost 1 base and 4 bases, there was a span of 10 bases. The CDR3 contains 14 residues. Looked up from germline, CDR1 is LGHDT and CDR2 is YNNKEL (reference sequence). The CDR3 DNA sequence: TGTGCCAGCAGCCAAGTCGAGGGAGGCTATGGCTACACCTTC. This sequence encodes CASSQVEGGYGYTF.

The rearrangement joins TRBV12-3 or TRBV12-4 to TRBJ2-7; 8 bases match TRBD1. The CDR3 has 12 residues. Trimming took 8 bases from V and 6 from J; bases not matched to a gene: 6. The chain's CDR3 is CASCNQGAEQYF. The CDR3 coding sequence is TGTGCCAGCTGCAACCAGGGGGCCGAGCAGTACTTC.

This rearrangement joins TRBV2 to TRBJ2-2; TRBD1 matches at 8 bases. The germline CDR1 and CDR2 sequences are SNHLY and FYNNEI. The V and J ends lost 7 bases and 3 bases, in that order; junction bases with no gene match: 7. The CDR3 runs 15 residues. The chain's CDR3 is CASISRQGHTGELFF. The CDR3 nucleotides read TGTGCCAGCATCTCGAGACAGGGGCACACCGGGGAGCTGTTTTTT.

The chain employs TRBV14 and TRBJ1-1; D ambiguous. Trimming removed 4 bases at V and 3 bases at J, with 15 bases between. This CDR3 has 15 residues. Germline loops: CDR1 SGHDN, CDR2 FVKESK. This chain's CDR3 is CASSPRAFSYTEAFF. CDR3 bases: TGTGCCAGCAGCCCGAGGGCCTTCTCTTACACTGAAGCTTTCTTT.

The chain employs TRBV15 and TRBJ2-1; 10 positions match TRBD2. The CDR3 runs to 18 residues. The J segment lost 6 bases and the V segment lost 4 bases, leaving 15 bases of the junction unmatched. Germline V gene lookup returns CDR1 LNHNV and CDR2 YYDKDF (reference sequence). CDR3 coding DNA: TGTGCCACCAGCAAAACGCGGGGAGCGGGGGGGCCTGGCAATGAGCAGTTCTTC. Translating gives CATSKTRGAGGPGNEQFF.

The rearrangement uses TRBV3-1 (or the pseudogene TRBV3-2) and TRBJ2-1; 8 nucleotides agree with TRBD2. V shed 1 base, J shed 14 bases, and the junction held 13 bases outside the gene matches. This CDR3 has 15 amino acids. Germline-derived CDR1 and CDR2 are LGHDT and YNNKEL (reference sequence). The CDR3 reads CASSQGRSGVALEFF. The CDR3 region has the DNA TGTGCCAGCAGCCAAGGCCGTAGCGGGGTCGCCTTGGAGTTCTTC.

The gene calls are TRBV9 and TRBJ1-6; D gene unclear. CDR1 is SGDLS and CDR2 is YYNGEE in the germline V gene. The CDR3 runs to 16 residues. V lost 3 bases, J lost 7 bases, and 17 bases lay in between. As DNA, the CDR3 is TGTGCCAGCAGCGCCGACCGTGGCAGGCACAATTCACCCCTCCACTTT. Translating it yields CASSADRGRHNSPLHF. Variable domain in full (rest from reference TRBV9 and TRBJ1-6): DSGVTQTPKHLITATGQRVTLRCSPRSGDLSVYWYQQSLDQGLQFLIQYYNGEERAKGNILERFSAQQFPDLHSELNLSSLELGDSALYFCASSADRGRHNSPLHFGNGTRLTVT.

The J gene is TRBJ1-2, the V gene TRBV5-6, with D possibly TRBD1 on 6 matching bases. Germline V gene sequence: CDR1 SGHDT, CDR2 YYEEEE. CDR3 length: 13 amino acids. Trimming pared 4 bases from V and 4 bases from J, leaving 11 bases between. The CDR3 loop reads CASSVDRSYGYTF. For the CDR3, the DNA is TGTGCCAGCAGCGTGGACAGAAGCTATGGCTACACCTTC.

A note on this clone: Mismatch with germline at one junction end may stem from a read error. This sequence joins TRBV7-2 and TRBJ2-5, with TRBD2 identical over 11 bases. The germline CDR1 and CDR2 sequences are SGHTA and FQGNSA. The CDR3 loop spans 15 amino acids. The CDR3 DNA sequence: TGTGCCAGCAGTTTAGCGGGGGGGCATGGGGAGACCCAGTACTTC. It codes for CASSLAGGHGETQYF.

The chain combines TRBV7-9 with TRBJ1-1; 10 bases are shared with TRBD1. This CDR3 region has 15 residues. Trimming at V came to 5 bases and at J to 5 bases, leaving 8 bases not matched to a gene. Germline lookup yields CDR1 SEHNR and CDR2 FQNEAQ (reference sequence). The CDR3 reads CASSPGQGGSTEAFF. The CDR3 DNA follows: TGTGCCAGCAGCCCCGGACAGGGGGGTAGTACTGAAGCTTTCTTT.

This CDR3 is CASSSRPIQGGETQYF. The CDR3 bases are TGTGCCAGCAGCTCAAGACCAATACAGGGCGGCGAGACCCAGTACTTC. V gene TRBV7-8 combines with J gene TRBJ2-5; D may be TRBD1 (6 bases). Trimming removed 4 bases at V and 5 bases at J, with 20 bases between. Per the germline V gene, CDR1 is SGHVS and CDR2 is FQNEAQ. There are 16 residues in the CDR3.